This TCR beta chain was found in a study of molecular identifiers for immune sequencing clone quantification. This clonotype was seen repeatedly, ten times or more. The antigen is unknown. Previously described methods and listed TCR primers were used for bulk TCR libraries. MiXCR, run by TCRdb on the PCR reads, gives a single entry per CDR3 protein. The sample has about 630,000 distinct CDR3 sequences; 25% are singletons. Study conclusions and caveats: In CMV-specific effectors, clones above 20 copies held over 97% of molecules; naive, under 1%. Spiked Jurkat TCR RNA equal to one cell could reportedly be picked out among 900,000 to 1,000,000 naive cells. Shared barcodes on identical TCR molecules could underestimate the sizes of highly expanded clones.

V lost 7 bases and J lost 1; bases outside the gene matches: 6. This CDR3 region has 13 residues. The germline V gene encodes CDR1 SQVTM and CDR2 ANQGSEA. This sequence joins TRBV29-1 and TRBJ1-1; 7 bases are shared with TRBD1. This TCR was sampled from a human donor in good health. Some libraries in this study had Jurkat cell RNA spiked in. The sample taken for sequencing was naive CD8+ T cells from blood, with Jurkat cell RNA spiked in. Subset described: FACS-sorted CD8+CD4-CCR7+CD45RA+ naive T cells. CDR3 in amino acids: CSAMTGTNTEAFF. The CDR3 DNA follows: TGCAGCGCTATGACAGGGACGAACACTGAAGCTTTCTTT.